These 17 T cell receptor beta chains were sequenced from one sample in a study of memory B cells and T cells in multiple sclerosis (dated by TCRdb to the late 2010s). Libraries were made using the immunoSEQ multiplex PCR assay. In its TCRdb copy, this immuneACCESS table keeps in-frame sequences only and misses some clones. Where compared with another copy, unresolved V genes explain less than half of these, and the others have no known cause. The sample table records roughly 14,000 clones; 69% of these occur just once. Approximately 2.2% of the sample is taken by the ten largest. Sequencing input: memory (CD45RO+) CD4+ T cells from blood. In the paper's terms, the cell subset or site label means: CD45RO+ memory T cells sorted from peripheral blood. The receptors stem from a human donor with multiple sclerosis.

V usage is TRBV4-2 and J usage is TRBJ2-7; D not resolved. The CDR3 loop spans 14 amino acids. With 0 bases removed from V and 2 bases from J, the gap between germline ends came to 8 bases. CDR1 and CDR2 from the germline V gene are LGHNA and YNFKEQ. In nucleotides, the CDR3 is TGTGCCAGCAGCCAAGATTGGCAGACCTACGAGCAGTACTTC. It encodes CASSQDWQTYEQYF.

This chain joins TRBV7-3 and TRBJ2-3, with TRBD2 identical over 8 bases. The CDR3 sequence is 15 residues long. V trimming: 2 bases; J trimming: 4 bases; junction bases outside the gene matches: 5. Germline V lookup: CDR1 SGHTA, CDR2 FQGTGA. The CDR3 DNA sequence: TGTGCCAGCAGCTTACTAGACGGGGGGGCAGATACGCAGTATTTT. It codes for CASSLLDGGADTQYF.

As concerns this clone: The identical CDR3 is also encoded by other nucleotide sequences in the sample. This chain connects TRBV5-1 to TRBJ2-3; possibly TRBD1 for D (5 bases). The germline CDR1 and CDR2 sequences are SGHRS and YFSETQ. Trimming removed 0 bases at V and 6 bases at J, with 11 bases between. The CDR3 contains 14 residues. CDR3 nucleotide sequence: TGCGCCAGCAGCTTGGGGGGCTTCCCCGATACGCAGTATTTT. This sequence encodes CASSLGGFPDTQYF.

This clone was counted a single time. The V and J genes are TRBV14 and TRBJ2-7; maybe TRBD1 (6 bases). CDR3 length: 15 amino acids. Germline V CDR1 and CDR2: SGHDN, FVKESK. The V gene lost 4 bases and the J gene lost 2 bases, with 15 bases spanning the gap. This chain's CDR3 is CASSPPGAVTYEQYF. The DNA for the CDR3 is TGTGCCAGCAGCCCCCCAGGGGCGGTGACCTACGAGCAGTACTTC.

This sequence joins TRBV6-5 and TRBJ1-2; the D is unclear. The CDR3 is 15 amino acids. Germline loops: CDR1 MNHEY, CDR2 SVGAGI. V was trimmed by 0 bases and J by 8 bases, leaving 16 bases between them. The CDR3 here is CASSYSTWQARGYTF. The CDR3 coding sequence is TGTGCCAGCAGTTACTCGACGTGGCAGGCCCGCGGCTACACCTTC.

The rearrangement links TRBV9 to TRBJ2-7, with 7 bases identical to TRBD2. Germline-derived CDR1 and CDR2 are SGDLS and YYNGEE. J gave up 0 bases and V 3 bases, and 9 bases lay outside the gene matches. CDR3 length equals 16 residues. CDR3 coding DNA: TGTGCCAGCAGCGAGGGCTGGAGCGGGGCCTCCTACGAGCAGTACTTC. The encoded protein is CASSEGWSGASYEQYF.

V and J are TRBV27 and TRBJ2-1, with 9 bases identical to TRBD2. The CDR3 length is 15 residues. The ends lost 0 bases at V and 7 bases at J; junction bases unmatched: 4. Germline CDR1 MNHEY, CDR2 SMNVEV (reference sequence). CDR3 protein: CASSLSGLAGNEQFF. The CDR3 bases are TGTGCCAGCAGTTTATCTGGGCTAGCGGGGAATGAGCAGTTCTTC.

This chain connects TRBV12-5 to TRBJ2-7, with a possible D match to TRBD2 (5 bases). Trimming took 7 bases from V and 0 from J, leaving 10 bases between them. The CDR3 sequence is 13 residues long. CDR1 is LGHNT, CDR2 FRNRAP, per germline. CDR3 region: CASAWTDSYEQYF. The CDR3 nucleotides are TGTGCTAGTGCCTGGACTGACTCCTACGAGCAGTACTTC.

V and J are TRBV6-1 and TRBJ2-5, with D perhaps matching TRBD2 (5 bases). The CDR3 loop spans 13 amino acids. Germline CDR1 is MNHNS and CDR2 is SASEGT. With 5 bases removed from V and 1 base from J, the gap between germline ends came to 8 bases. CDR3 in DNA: TGTGCCAGCAGTAACCGGGGCCAAGAGACCCAGTACTTC. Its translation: CASSNRGQETQYF.

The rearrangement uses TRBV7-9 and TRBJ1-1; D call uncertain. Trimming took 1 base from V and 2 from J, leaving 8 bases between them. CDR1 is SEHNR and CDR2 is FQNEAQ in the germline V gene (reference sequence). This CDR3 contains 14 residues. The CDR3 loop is CASSLVGGNTEAFF. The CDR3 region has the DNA TGTGCCAGCAGCTTAGTGGGAGGAAACACTGAAGCTTTCTTT.

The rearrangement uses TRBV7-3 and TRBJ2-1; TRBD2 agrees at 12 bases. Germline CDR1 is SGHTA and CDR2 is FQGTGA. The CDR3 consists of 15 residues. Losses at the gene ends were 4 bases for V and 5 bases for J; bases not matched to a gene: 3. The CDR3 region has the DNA TGTGCCAGCAGCTCGGGACTAGCGGGTGACAATGAGCAGTTCTTC. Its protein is CASSSGLAGDNEQFF.

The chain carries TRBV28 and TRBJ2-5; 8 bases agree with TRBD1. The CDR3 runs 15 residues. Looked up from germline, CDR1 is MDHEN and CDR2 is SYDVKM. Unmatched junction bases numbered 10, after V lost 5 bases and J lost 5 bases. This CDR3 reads CASSIGQGMVETQYF. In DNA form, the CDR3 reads TGTGCCAGCAGTATTGGACAGGGAATGGTGGAGACCCAGTACTTC.

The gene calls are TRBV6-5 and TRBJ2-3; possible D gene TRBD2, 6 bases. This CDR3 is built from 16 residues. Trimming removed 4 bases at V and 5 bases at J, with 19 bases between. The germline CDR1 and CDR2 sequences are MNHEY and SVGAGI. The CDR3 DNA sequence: TGTGCCAGCAGTTCGGTTAGACTAGTGGGGGGAGATACGCAGTATTTT. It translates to CASSSVRLVGGDTQYF.

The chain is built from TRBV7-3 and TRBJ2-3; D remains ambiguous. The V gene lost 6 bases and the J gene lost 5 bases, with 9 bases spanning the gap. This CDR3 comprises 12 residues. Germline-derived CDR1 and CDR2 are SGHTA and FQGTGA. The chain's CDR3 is CASSPQEDTQYF. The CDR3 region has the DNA TGTGCCAGCAGTCCACAAGAAGATACGCAGTATTTT. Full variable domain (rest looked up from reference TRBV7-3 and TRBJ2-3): GAGVSQTPSNKVTEKGKYVELRCDPISGHTALYWYRQSLGQGPEFLIYFQGTGAADDSGLPNDRFFAVRPEGSVSTLKIQRTERGDSAVYLCASSPQEDTQYFGPGTRLTVL.

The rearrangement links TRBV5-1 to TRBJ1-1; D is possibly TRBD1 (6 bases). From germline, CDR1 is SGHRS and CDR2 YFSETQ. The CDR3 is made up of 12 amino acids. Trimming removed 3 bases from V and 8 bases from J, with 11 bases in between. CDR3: CASSSQGREAFF. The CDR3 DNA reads TGCGCCAGCAGCTCACAGGGAAGGGAAGCTTTCTTT.

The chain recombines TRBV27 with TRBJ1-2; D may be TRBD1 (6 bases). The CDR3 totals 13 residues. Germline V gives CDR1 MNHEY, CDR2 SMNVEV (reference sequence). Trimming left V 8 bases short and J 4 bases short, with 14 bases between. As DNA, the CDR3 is TGTGCCAGCCCCCTAGGGGGTCTCTATGGCTACACCTTC. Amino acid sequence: CASPLGGLYGYTF.

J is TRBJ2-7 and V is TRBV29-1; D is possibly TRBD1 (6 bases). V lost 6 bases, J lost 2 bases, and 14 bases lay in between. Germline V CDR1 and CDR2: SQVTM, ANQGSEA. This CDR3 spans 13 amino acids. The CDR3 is CSVSRGPAYEQYF. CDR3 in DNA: TGCAGCGTATCCAGGGGTCCGGCCTACGAGCAGTACTTC.